The sequence of this T cell receptor beta chain was determined in a study of control samples from healthy donors and cancer patients. TCRdb's table, derived via immunoSEQ multiplex PCR, lists solely in-frame clones and lacks some. The table records tens of thousands of clones, around 90% of them present only once. This CDR3 spans 16 amino acids. The V and J genes are TRBV1 and TRBJ1-2. TRBV1 counts as a pseudogene. Sequenced sample: PBMCs. The sequence came from a woman in her thirties or forties with head and neck cancer. As DNA, the CDR3 is TGCACCAGCGTTACCATAGTTTGTGCGAAGACCTATGGCTACACCTTC. Its translation is CTSVTIVCAKTYGYTF.